What follows are 28 T cell receptor beta chains derived from one specimen sequenced in a study of T cells in Graves' hyperthyroidism and ophthalmopathy. Researchers took RNA transcripts and amplified the TCR beta CDR3 regions from them. With the HTBI primer set, the TCR CDR3 went through a first round of RT-PCR. Each CDR3 protein is one row after TCRdb ran MiXCR on the multiplex PCR reads. In the table there are 250,000 to 400,000 distinct CDR3 sequences, roughly an eighth of which are singletons. Sequencing was performed on blood. Receptors were obtained from a woman in her forties with Graves' ophthalmopathy.

This chain connects TRBV20-1 to TRBJ2-7, with D perhaps matching TRBD2 (6 bases). CDR3 size: 13 residues. Germline assignment: CDR1 DFQATT and CDR2 SNEGSKA (reference sequence). V was trimmed by 5 bases and J by 2 bases, leaving 13 bases between them. CDR3 loop: CSAQSGSTYEQYF. In DNA form, the CDR3 reads TGCAGTGCTCAGAGCGGGTCAACCTACGAGCAGTACTTC.

The rearrangement links TRBV9 to TRBJ2-6, with D perhaps TRBD2 (7 bases). The V and J ends lost 0 bases and 2 bases respectively, with 27 bases between them. The CDR3 has 22 amino acids. The germline CDR1 and CDR2 sequences are SGDLS and YYNGEE. CDR3 bases: TGTGCCAGCAGCGTAGACGAGCTCCCCCCTCGGGGGGCTAGGACTGGGGCCAACGTCCTGACTTTC. Amino acids: CASSVDELPPRGARTGANVLTF.

This clonotype was detected ten times or more. The chain is built from TRBV12-3 or TRBV12-4 and TRBJ2-1; TRBD2 matches at 11 bases. This CDR3 has 15 residues. J gave up 4 bases and V 6 bases, and 5 bases lay outside the gene matches. The CDR3 sequence is CASSRGLAVYNEQFF. DNA for the CDR3: TGTGCCAGCAGCCGGGGACTAGCGGTGTACAATGAGCAGTTCTTC.

This clonotype was recorded a few times. V gene TRBV6-5 combines with J gene TRBJ1-1; D gene ambiguous. The V end lost 2 bases, the J end lost 6 bases, and 4 bases lay between the germline ends. The CDR3 consists of 11 residues. Germline CDR1 reads MNHEY; CDR2 reads SVGAGI. The CDR3 nucleotides read TGTGCCAGCAGTTACGAACCTGAAGCTTTCTTT. It yields the protein CASSYEPEAFF.

This clonotype was observed many times. The chain joins TRBV12-3 or TRBV12-4 to TRBJ1-3, with D unresolved. The CDR3 runs to 13 residues. V lost 4 bases and J lost 0, with 4 bases in between. The CDR3 DNA reads as TGTGCCAGCAGTTACCGCTCTGGAAACACCATATATTTT. This gives the protein CASSYRSGNTIYF.

There are many counts of this clonotype. In DNA, the CDR3 is TGTGCCAGCAGCTTAGGCTTTACTAGGAACACTGAAGCTTTCTTT. It specifies CASSLGFTRNTEAFF. The rearrangement joins TRBV7-9 to TRBJ1-1, with D unresolved. Trimming took off 1 base at V and 1 base at J, with 10 bases between the two ends. This CDR3 has 15 residues. The germline V gene encodes CDR1 SEHNR and CDR2 FQNEAQ (reference sequence).

This clonotype was recorded many times. The rearrangement links TRBV28 to TRBJ1-4; possible D gene TRBD1, 5 bases. The V gene's germline CDR1 is MDHEN and CDR2 SYDVKM. CDR3 size: 14 residues. Trimming left V 4 bases short and J 7 bases short, with 13 bases between. The DNA for the CDR3 is TGTGCCAGCAGTTCCTATCAGAGGGGTGAAAAACTGTTTTTT. Protein sequence: CASSSYQRGEKLFF.

This clonotype was seen repeatedly, ten times or more. This sequence joins TRBV2 and TRBJ1-2; 7 positions agree with TRBD1. The J segment lost 4 bases and the V segment lost 5 bases, leaving 7 bases of the junction unmatched. This CDR3 contains 14 residues. The germline CDR1 and CDR2 sequences are SNHLY and FYNNEI. CDR3 DNA sequence: TGTGCCAGCAGTCAGGACAGGCACACCTATGGCTACACCTTC. Translated, it gives CASSQDRHTYGYTF.

This clonotype was detected many times. This chain links TRBV7-2 with TRBJ2-7; TRBD1 agrees at 10 bases. The CDR3 contains 17 residues. The trim removed 3 bases at V and 0 bases at J, leaving 8 bases unmatched. CDR1 is SGHTA and CDR2 is FQGNSA in the germline V gene. CDR3 region: CASSFAGGQGSSYEQYF. The CDR3 nucleotides are TGTGCCAGCAGCTTTGCTGGGGGACAGGGGAGCTCCTACGAGCAGTACTTC.

This clonotype was observed a few times. The chain combines TRBV7-2 with TRBJ2-7, with 8 bases fitting TRBD1. With V trimmed by 5 bases and J by 6 bases, 12 bases remained unmatched. The germline CDR1 and CDR2 sequences are SGHTA and FQGNSA. The CDR3 spans 15 residues. The CDR3 DNA sequence: TGTGCCAGCAGCGCACCGGGACAGGCCGTGTCCGAGCAGTACTTC. Protein: CASSAPGQAVSEQYF.

The J gene is TRBJ1-6, the V gene TRBV6-1; 7 bases are shared with TRBD1. Trimming cost V 6 bases and J 2 bases; bases outside gene matches: 4. CDR3 length equals 15 residues. CDR1 MNHNS and CDR2 SASEGT come from the germline V gene. The CDR3 loop is CASRRTGTYNSPLHF. CDR3 bases: TGTGCCAGCAGGAGGACAGGCACCTATAATTCACCCCTCCACTTT.

The J gene is TRBJ2-1, the V gene TRBV20-1; 8 positions match TRBD2. V lost 1 base, J lost 5 bases, and 10 bases stayed unmatched. This CDR3 is 16 amino acids long. The germline V gene encodes CDR1 DFQATT and CDR2 SNEGSKA (reference sequence). The chain's CDR3 is CSARGRPGLGNNEQFF. The CDR3 nucleotides read TGCAGTGCTAGAGGAAGACCGGGACTAGGAAACAATGAGCAGTTCTTC.

This clonotype was seen at least ten times. The chain combines TRBV28 with TRBJ2-3; D perhaps matches TRBD2 (5 bases). The CDR3 spans 14 residues. Germline V gene sequence: CDR1 MDHEN, CDR2 SYDVKM. V was clipped by 1 base and J by 3 bases, with 8 bases between them. CDR3: CASSLSSLTDTQYF. DNA of the CDR3: TGTGCCAGCAGTTTATCTAGCTTGACAGATACGCAGTATTTT. Full variable domain (missing parts from reference TRBV28 and TRBJ2-3): DVKVTQSSRYLVKRTGEKVFLECVQDMDHENMFWYRQDPGLGLRLIYFSYDVKMKEKGDIPEGYSVSREKKERFSLILESASTNQTSMYLCASSLSSLTDTQYFGPGTRLTVL.

At least ten counts were recorded for this clonotype. The chain is built from TRBV2 and TRBJ1-1; tentative D call: TRBD1 (5 bases). Germline V gene data show CDR1 as SNHLY and CDR2 as FYNNEI. This CDR3 is 13 amino acids long. V lost 6 bases, J lost 6 bases, and 14 bases lay in between. CDR3 nucleotide sequence: TGTGCCAGCAGGCCCACAGGTGTCTCTGAAGCTTTCTTT. This gives the protein CASRPTGVSEAFF.

This clonotype was seen only a few times. V is TRBV27 and J is TRBJ2-3, with 8 bases that match TRBD2. Germline values: CDR1 MNHEY, CDR2 SMNVEV (reference sequence). The CDR3 totals 18 residues. The trim removed 5 bases at V and 2 bases at J, leaving 15 bases unmatched. The CDR3 DNA is TGTGCCAGCAGTCCACTTTCCGTGGGCGGGGGGCCCACAGATACGCAGTATTTT. Amino acids: CASSPLSVGGGPTDTQYF.

Ten or more counts support this clonotype. The J gene is TRBJ2-7, the V gene TRBV28, with 8 nucleotides matching TRBD1. The length of the CDR3 is 14 residues. The germline V gene encodes CDR1 MDHEN and CDR2 SYDVKM. The trim removed 5 bases at V and 2 bases at J, leaving 5 bases unmatched. The CDR3 DNA follows: TGTGCCAGCAGTCCGGGACAGGCCACCTACGAGCAGTACTTC. This codes for CASSPGQATYEQYF. The complete variable domain, with remaining parts taken from reference TRBV28 and TRBJ2-7, reads DVKVTQSSRYLVKRTGEKVFLECVQDMDHENMFWYRQDPGLGLRLIYFSYDVKMKEKGDIPEGYSVSREKKERFSLILESASTNQTSMYLCASSPGQATYEQYFGPGTRLTVT.

This clonotype has ten or more counts. The chain links TRBV3-1 to TRBJ2-5; D uncertain. V was trimmed by 0 bases and J by 4 bases, leaving 12 bases between them. Germline-derived CDR1 and CDR2 are LGHDT and YNNKEL (reference sequence). The CDR3 totals 15 residues. Written as DNA, the CDR3 is TGTGCCAGCAGCCAAGATGTGCTCCACTCAGAGACCCAGTACTTC. Residues: CASSQDVLHSETQYF.

This clonotype was seen many times. The rearrangement joins TRBV6-1 to TRBJ1-3; D call uncertain. V was cut by 7 bases and J by 0 bases, with 13 bases left in between. This CDR3 is 15 amino acids long. CDR1 and CDR2 from the germline V gene are MNHNS and SASEGT. The CDR3 here is CASTGGINSGNTIYF. The CDR3 DNA follows: TGTGCCAGCACCGGAGGAATCAACTCTGGAAACACCATATATTTT.

This clonotype was detected ten times or more. The J gene is TRBJ1-2, the V gene TRBV2, with 8 positions matching TRBD1. Trimming at V came to 7 bases and at J to 8 bases, leaving 9 bases not matched to a gene. This CDR3 spans 13 amino acids. Germline lookup yields CDR1 SNHLY and CDR2 FYNNEI. Here the CDR3 DNA reads TGTGCCAGCACCGGACAGGGAGTGGTGGGCTACACCTTC. Translated: CASTGQGVVGYTF. The full variable domain, rest sourced from reference TRBV2 and TRBJ1-2, is EPEVTQTPSHQVTQMGQEVILRCVPISNHLYFYWYRQILGQKVEFLVSFYNNEISEKSEIFDDQFSVERPDGSNFTLKIRSTKLEDSAMYFCASTGQGVVGYTFGSGTRLTVV.

This clonotype occurred many times. The chain joins TRBV5-5 to TRBJ2-2; D is perhaps TRBD1 (5 bases). The CDR3 length is 16 residues. Germline loops: CDR1 SGHKS, CDR2 YYEKEE (reference sequence). V lost 2 bases and J 2 bases, leaving 13 bases between the germline ends. In DNA form, the CDR3 reads TGTGCCAGCAGCTTAGGTCCCAGGGTCAACACCGGGGAGCTGTTTTTT. This sequence encodes CASSLGPRVNTGELFF.

This clonotype has more than one count but fewer than ten. The junction shows a germline mismatch at one end, possibly a read error. The rearrangement links TRBV7-3 to TRBJ2-1; 8 bases are shared with TRBD2. The CDR3 length is 16 residues. Per the germline V gene, CDR1 is SGHTA and CDR2 is FQGTGA. CDR3 sequence (DNA): TGTGCCAGCAGCTTTTTTAGGGCGGGGGGTTACAATGAGCAGCTCTTC. Its translation is CASSFFRAGGYNEQLF. Combining the CDR3 with reference TRBV7-3 and TRBJ2-1 gives the whole variable domain GAGVSQTPSNKVTEKGKYVELRCDPISGHTALYWYRQSLGQGPEFLIYFQGTGAADDSGLPNDRFFAVRPEGSVSTLKIQRTERGDSAVYLCASSFFRAGGYNEQLFGPGTRLTVL.

This clonotype has a count of ten or more. The chain employs TRBV6-5 and TRBJ2-3; a possible D gene is TRBD2 (6 bases). The CDR3 is 16 residues long. Germline assignment: CDR1 MNHEY and CDR2 SVGAGI. Trimming pared 0 bases from V and 1 base from J, leaving 11 bases between. As DNA, the CDR3 is TGTGCCAGCAGTTACTCCGCGGGGCACGGCACAGATACGCAGTATTTT. This translates into CASSYSAGHGTDTQYF.

This clonotype was detected many times. The chain recombines TRBV25-1 with TRBJ1-2; D call uncertain. V lost 2 bases, J lost 8 bases, and 12 bases lay in between. Germline values: CDR1 MGHDK, CDR2 SYGVNS. This CDR3 spans 13 amino acids. The CDR3 DNA reads as TGTGCCAGCAGTGAACGGATCGAGGAGGGCTACACCTTC. Protein: CASSERIEEGYTF.

The sample holds a few counts of this clonotype. DNA of the CDR3: TGTGCCAGTAGTATAGGGGCAACTCCCCATGGCTACACCTTC. It translates to CASSIGATPHGYTF. The chain has TRBV19 and TRBJ1-2; D unclear. CDR1 and CDR2 (germline): LNHDA, SQIVND (reference sequence). The CDR3 totals 14 residues. Deletions cut 1 base from V and 6 bases from J, with 12 bases between.

In regard to this clonotype: One end of the junction does not line up with germline, which may come from a read error. CDR3 nucleotides: TGTGCCGGCAGTGAAGCCCCCGGCATTCAGTACTTC. Encoded protein: CAGSEAPGIQYF. This chain joins TRBV6-1 and TRBJ2-4; D is unclear. The CDR3 spans 12 residues. In germline, CDR1 is MNHNS, CDR2 SASEGT.

This clonotype has ten or more counts. The chain recombines TRBV12-3 or TRBV12-4 with TRBJ2-3, with TRBD2 matching over 11 bases. The junction had 6 bases not matched to a gene; V was cut back by 7 bases and J by 3 bases. There are 15 residues in the CDR3. Written as DNA, the CDR3 is TGTGCCAGCAACTTAGCGGGGGGGCAGACAGATACGCAGTATTTT. Translating it yields CASNLAGGQTDTQYF.

This clonotype was observed a handful of times. CDR3 residues: CASSPPSQNSPLHF. The CDR3 DNA reads as TGTGCCAGCTCACCCCCTTCGCAGAATTCACCCCTCCACTTT. J is TRBJ1-6 and V is TRBV18; D unresolved. V was cut by 3 bases and J by 7 bases, with 10 bases left in between. Germline V gene sequence: CDR1 KGHSH, CDR2 LQKENI. This CDR3 spans 14 amino acids. The full variable domain, in which reference TRBV18 and TRBJ1-6 provide the parts outside the CDR3, is NAGVMQNPRHLVRRRGQEARLRCSPMKGHSHVYWYRQLPEEGLKFMVYLQKENIIDESGMPKERFSAEFPKEGPSILRIQQVVRGDSAAYFCASSPPSQNSPLHFGNGTRLTVT.

CDR3 sequence (DNA): TGTGCCAGCAGTGGTTCGGGACTAGCGTCCCACAATGAGCAGTTCTTC. This codes for CASSGSGLASHNEQFF. The chain is built from TRBV25-1 and TRBJ2-1; TRBD2 matches at 10 bases. There are 16 residues in the CDR3. Germline lookup yields CDR1 MGHDK and CDR2 SYGVNS. V lost 4 bases and J lost 5; bases outside the gene matches: 8.